The sequence of this T cell receptor beta chain was determined in a study of CD8 T cells in Susac syndrome. With random hexamers, reverse transcription was performed on about 0.45 to 1 ug of RNA. TCRdb recomputed calls from the immunoSEQ multiplex PCR reads with MiXCR, one row per CDR3 protein. The sample includes 150,000 to 160,000 distinct CDR3 sequences, over 85% of them seen just once. The TCR originated in a human donor with multiple sclerosis. Source material: CD8+ T cells from PBMCs.

DNA for the CDR3: TGCAGTGCTTTACGGGCGGGGGACACAGATACGCAGTATTTT. Translation gives CSALRAGDTDTQYF. This sequence joins TRBV20-1 and TRBJ2-3; TRBD2 matches 7 bases. Trimming took 5 bases from V and 2 from J; bases not matched to a gene: 7. This CDR3 has 14 amino acids. CDR1 and CDR2 from the germline V gene are DFQATT and SNEGSKA (reference sequence).